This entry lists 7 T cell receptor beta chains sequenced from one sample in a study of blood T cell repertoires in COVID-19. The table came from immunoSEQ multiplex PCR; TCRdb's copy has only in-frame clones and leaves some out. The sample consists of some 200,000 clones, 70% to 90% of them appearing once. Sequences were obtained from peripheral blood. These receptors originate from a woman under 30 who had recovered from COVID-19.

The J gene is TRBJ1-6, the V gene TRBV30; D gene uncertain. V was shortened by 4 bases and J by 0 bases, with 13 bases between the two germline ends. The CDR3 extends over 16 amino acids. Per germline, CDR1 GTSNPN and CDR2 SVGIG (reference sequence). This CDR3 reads CAWTGAVSSYNSPLHF. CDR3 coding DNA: TGTGCCTGGACAGGCGCCGTAAGCTCCTATAATTCACCCCTCCACTTT.

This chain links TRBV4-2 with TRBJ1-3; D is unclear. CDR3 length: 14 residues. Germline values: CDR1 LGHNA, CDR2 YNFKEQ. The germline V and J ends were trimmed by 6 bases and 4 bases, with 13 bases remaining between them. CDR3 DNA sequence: TGTGCCAGCAGGTCAGAACCCGTAGGAAACACCATATATTTT. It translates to CASRSEPVGNTIYF.

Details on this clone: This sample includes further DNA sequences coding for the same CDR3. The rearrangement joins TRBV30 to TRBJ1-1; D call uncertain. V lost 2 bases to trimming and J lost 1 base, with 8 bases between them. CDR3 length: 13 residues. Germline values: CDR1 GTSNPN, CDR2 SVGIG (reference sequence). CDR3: CAWSLDRNTEAFF. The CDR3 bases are TGTGCCTGGAGTTTAGATAGGAACACTGAAGCTTTCTTT.

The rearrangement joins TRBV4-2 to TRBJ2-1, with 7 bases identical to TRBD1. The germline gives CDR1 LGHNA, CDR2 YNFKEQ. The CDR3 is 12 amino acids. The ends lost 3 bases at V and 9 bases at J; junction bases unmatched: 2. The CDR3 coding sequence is TGTGCCAGCAGCCAGACAGGGACTGAGCAGTTCTTC. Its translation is CASSQTGTEQFF.

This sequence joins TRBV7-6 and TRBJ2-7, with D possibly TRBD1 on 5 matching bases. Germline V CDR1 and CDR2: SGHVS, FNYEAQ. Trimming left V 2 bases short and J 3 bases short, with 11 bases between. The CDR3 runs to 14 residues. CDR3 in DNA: TGTGCCAGCAGCTTATCCAGGGCTGACTACGAGCAGTACTTC. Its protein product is CASSLSRADYEQYF.

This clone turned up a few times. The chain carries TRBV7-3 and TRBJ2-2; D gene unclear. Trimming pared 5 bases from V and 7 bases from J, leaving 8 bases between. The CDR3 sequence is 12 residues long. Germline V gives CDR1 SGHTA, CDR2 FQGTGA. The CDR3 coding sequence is TGTGCCAGCAGCCCTACGATCGGGGAGCTGTTTTTT. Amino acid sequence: CASSPTIGELFF.

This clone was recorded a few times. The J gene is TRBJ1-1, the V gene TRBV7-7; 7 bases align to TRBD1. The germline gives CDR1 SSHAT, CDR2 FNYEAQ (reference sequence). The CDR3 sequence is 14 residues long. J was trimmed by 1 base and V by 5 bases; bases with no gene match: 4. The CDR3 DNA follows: TGTGCCAGCAGCCCATGGACAGGGAACACTGAAGCTTTCTTT. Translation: CASSPWTGNTEAFF.